These T cell receptor beta chains were read from a single sample in a study of shared clonotypes between healthy human individuals. Profiled with immunoSEQ multiplex PCR; TCRdb holds only in-frame clones, not every one. The sample lists millions of clones, over 85% occurring once. The sample taken for sequencing was naive CD4+ T cells sorted from blood. The receptors stem from a man aged 18 to 29 in good health. Each CDR3 is given with its conserved first and last residue. Fields, in order: D gene, clone size, J gene, V gene, CDR3 protein, CDR3 DNA. The D gene is left open where the match is weak. The size field is filled for only some rows; it gives once, few, many or a size class.

d_gene: NA; abundance: NA; j_gene: TRBJ2-5; v_gene: TRBV10-3; CDR3aa: CAISEGSQETQYF; CDR3nt: TGTGCCATCAGTGAGGGGTCCCAAGAGACCCAGTACTTC
d_gene: TRBD2; abundance: NA; j_gene: TRBJ2-3; v_gene: TRBV9; CDR3aa: CASSVTTPTSGRTDTQYF; CDR3nt: TGTGCCAGCAGCGTTACGACTCCTACTAGCGGGAGGACAGATACGCAGTATTTT
d_gene: TRBD2; abundance: NA; j_gene: TRBJ2-1; v_gene: TRBV10-3; CDR3aa: CAIRETSGRNNEQFF; CDR3nt: TGTGCCATCAGGGAGACTAGCGGGAGGAACAATGAGCAGTTCTTC
d_gene: NA; abundance: NA; j_gene: TRBJ1-2; v_gene: TRBV6-5; CDR3aa: CASSTTVNYGYTF; CDR3nt: TGTGCCAGCAGTACGACAGTTAACTATGGCTACACCTTC
d_gene: NA; abundance: NA; j_gene: TRBJ1-5; v_gene: TRBV7-8; CDR3aa: CASSLRSQPQHF; CDR3nt: TGTGCCAGCAGCTTAAGGAGTCAGCCCCAGCATTTT
d_gene: NA; abundance: NA; j_gene: TRBJ2-7; v_gene: TRBV20-1; CDR3aa: CSASIVTEQYF; CDR3nt: TGCAGTGCTAGCATTGTGACCGAGCAGTACTTC
d_gene: NA; abundance: NA; j_gene: TRBJ1-4; v_gene: TRBV7-8; CDR3aa: CASSWGGTNEKLFF; CDR3nt: TGTGCCAGCAGCTGGGGGGGTACTAATGAAAAACTGTTTTTT
d_gene: NA; abundance: NA; j_gene: TRBJ2-3; v_gene: TRBV5-4; CDR3aa: CASSLWLDTQYF; CDR3nt: TGTGCCAGCAGCTTGTGGCTAGATACGCAGTATTTT
d_gene: TRBD1; abundance: NA; j_gene: TRBJ1-2; v_gene: TRBV5-8; CDR3aa: CASSLVNRGPWAGYGYTF; CDR3nt: TGTGCCAGCAGCTTGGTTAACAGGGGCCCTTGGGCGGGATATGGCTACACCTTC
d_gene: TRBD1; abundance: NA; j_gene: TRBJ1-4; v_gene: TRBV5-1; CDR3aa: CASSSIRTGEKLFF; CDR3nt: TGCGCCAGCAGCTCGATAAGGACAGGGGAAAAACTGTTTTTT
d_gene: TRBD2; abundance: NA; j_gene: TRBJ2-1; v_gene: TRBV19; CDR3aa: CASSIAKKAGGGYNEQFF; CDR3nt: TGTGCCAGTAGTATCGCGAAAAAAGCGGGAGGAGGGTACAATGAGCAGTTCTTC
d_gene: TRBD2; abundance: NA; j_gene: TRBJ2-3; v_gene: TRBV28; CDR3aa: CASTLTSGFTDTQYF; CDR3nt: TGTGCCAGCACCCTGACTAGCGGTTTCACAGATACGCAGTATTTT
d_gene: NA; abundance: once; j_gene: TRBJ1-2; v_gene: TRBV30; CDR3aa: CAWTRGPRGSYGYTF; CDR3nt: TGTGCCTGGACCAGGGGTCCCCGCGGTAGTTATGGCTACACCTTC
d_gene: TRBD2; abundance: NA; j_gene: TRBJ2-7; v_gene: TRBV7-2; CDR3aa: CASRPTSVYEQYF; CDR3nt: TGTGCCAGCAGACCGACTAGCGTGTACGAGCAGTACTTC
d_gene: NA; abundance: NA; j_gene: TRBJ2-5; v_gene: TRBV10-3; CDR3aa: CAISESKGQLQETQYF; CDR3nt: TGTGCCATCAGTGAGTCGAAAGGACAGCTCCAAGAGACCCAGTACTTC
d_gene: NA; abundance: NA; j_gene: TRBJ1-5; v_gene: TRBV7-2; CDR3aa: CASSFNSNQPQHF; CDR3nt: TGTGCCAGCAGCTTCAACAGCAATCAGCCCCAGCATTTT
d_gene: TRBD1; abundance: NA; j_gene: TRBJ1-4; v_gene: TRBV6-5; CDR3aa: CASSYYGTANEKLFF; CDR3nt: TGTGCCAGCAGTTACTATGGGACAGCTAATGAAAAACTGTTTTTT
d_gene: NA; abundance: NA; j_gene: TRBJ2-7; v_gene: TRBV5-1; CDR3aa: CASSPREGNPPYEQYF; CDR3nt: TGCGCCAGCAGCCCGCGTGAGGGGAATCCCCCCTACGAGCAGTACTTC
d_gene: TRBD1; abundance: NA; j_gene: TRBJ1-5; v_gene: TRBV7-2; CDR3aa: CASTQTGFNQPQHF; CDR3nt: TGTGCCAGCACCCAGACAGGGTTCAATCAGCCCCAGCATTTT
d_gene: NA; abundance: few; j_gene: TRBJ1-1; v_gene: TRBV25-1; CDR3aa: CASSEYEGRAGNEAFF; CDR3nt: TGTGCCAGCAGTGAATATGAGGGACGGGCAGGAAATGAAGCTTTCTTT
d_gene: TRBD1; abundance: NA; j_gene: TRBJ2-1; v_gene: TRBV25-1; CDR3aa: CASSDLTGGANEQFF; CDR3nt: TGTGCCAGCAGTGACCTGACAGGGGGGGCGAATGAGCAGTTCTTC
d_gene: NA; abundance: NA; j_gene: TRBJ2-5; v_gene: TRBV10-2; CDR3aa: CASAIQERETQYF; CDR3nt: TGCGCCAGCGCCATACAGGAACGGGAGACCCAGTACTTC
d_gene: NA; abundance: NA; j_gene: TRBJ1-2; v_gene: TRBV5-1; CDR3aa: CASSLETGRGGYTF; CDR3nt: TGCGCCAGCAGCTTGGAAACAGGGAGAGGCGGCTACACCTTC
d_gene: NA; abundance: NA; j_gene: TRBJ1-2; v_gene: TRBV5-6; CDR3aa: CASSLASLRDTF; CDR3nt: TGTGCCAGCAGCTTGGCGTCCCTCCGGGACACCTTC
d_gene: TRBD2; abundance: NA; j_gene: TRBJ2-5; v_gene: TRBV7-9; CDR3aa: CASSTSGGSGETQYF; CDR3nt: TGTGCCAGTTCGACTAGCGGGGGGTCCGGGGAGACCCAGTACTTC
d_gene: TRBD2; abundance: NA; j_gene: TRBJ2-1; v_gene: TRBV4-3; CDR3aa: CASSQVRGTSGSSYNEQFF; CDR3nt: TGCGCCAGCAGCCAAGTAAGGGGGACTAGCGGTAGCTCCTACAATGAGCAGTTCTTC
d_gene: NA; abundance: NA; j_gene: TRBJ2-7; v_gene: TRBV7-8; CDR3aa: CASSSHREGEQYF; CDR3nt: TGTGCCAGCAGCTCGCACAGGGAGGGCGAGCAGTACTTC
d_gene: NA; abundance: NA; j_gene: TRBJ2-5; v_gene: TRBV9; CDR3aa: CASSVYGVGETQYF; CDR3nt: TGTGCCAGCAGCGTTTATGGGGTTGGGGAGACCCAGTACTTC
d_gene: NA; abundance: NA; j_gene: TRBJ1-1; v_gene: TRBV21-1; CDR3aa: CASSKSKKGAQGTEAFF; CDR3nt: TGTGCCAGCAGCAAAAGCAAAAAAGGAGCCCAGGGCACTGAAGCTTTCTTT
d_gene: NA; abundance: once; j_gene: TRBJ2-5; v_gene: TRBV7-3; CDR3aa: CASSPYGGGRTPRETQYF; CDR3nt: TGTGCCAGCAGCCCATACGGCGGCGGACGGACTCCAAGGGAGACCCAGTACTTC
d_gene: NA; abundance: NA; j_gene: TRBJ2-1; v_gene: TRBV6-4; CDR3aa: CASSPGGFSYNEQFF; CDR3nt: TGTGCCAGCAGTCCCGGGGGCTTCTCCTACAATGAGCAGTTCTTC
d_gene: NA; abundance: NA; j_gene: TRBJ2-1; v_gene: TRBV2; CDR3aa: CASSVEPRFEFF; CDR3nt: TGTGCCAGCAGTGTAGAACCGCGGTTCGAGTTCTTC
d_gene: NA; abundance: once; j_gene: TRBJ2-7; v_gene: TRBV7-9; CDR3aa: CASTRAPSSYEQYF; CDR3nt: TGTGCCAGCACCCGAGCCCCTAGCTCCTACGAGCAGTACTTC
d_gene: NA; abundance: NA; j_gene: TRBJ1-4; v_gene: TRBV19; CDR3aa: CASKITATNEKLFF; CDR3nt: TGTGCCAGTAAAATCACGGCAACTAATGAAAAACTGTTTTTT
d_gene: TRBD1; abundance: NA; j_gene: TRBJ1-3; v_gene: TRBV28; CDR3aa: CASRATGGGSGNTIYF; CDR3nt: TGTGCCAGCAGGGCGACAGGGGGTGGCTCTGGAAACACCATATATTTT
d_gene: NA; abundance: NA; j_gene: TRBJ2-5; v_gene: TRBV10-3; CDR3aa: CATTDGGIQETQYF; CDR3nt: TGTGCCACGACCGATGGAGGGATCCAAGAGACCCAGTACTTC
d_gene: NA; abundance: NA; j_gene: TRBJ2-3; v_gene: TRBV19; CDR3aa: CASGGSPDTQYF; CDR3nt: TGTGCCAGTGGAGGGAGCCCAGATACGCAGTATTTT
d_gene: TRBD2; abundance: NA; j_gene: TRBJ2-5; v_gene: TRBV29-1; CDR3aa: CSVERGAQETQYF; CDR3nt: TGCAGCGTTGAGCGGGGGGCCCAAGAGACCCAGTACTTC
d_gene: TRBD1; abundance: NA; j_gene: TRBJ2-7; v_gene: TRBV5-1; CDR3aa: CASSPGTGGYEQYF; CDR3nt: TGCGCCAGCAGCCCCGGGACAGGGGGCTACGAGCAGTACTTC
d_gene: NA; abundance: NA; j_gene: TRBJ1-2; v_gene: TRBV29-1; CDR3aa: CSVGPDEGGYTF; CDR3nt: TGCAGCGTTGGGCCGGATGAAGGTGGCTACACCTTC
d_gene: NA; abundance: NA; j_gene: TRBJ1-1; v_gene: TRBV5-1; CDR3aa: CASSSNMEPGPNTEAFF; CDR3nt: TGCGCCAGCAGCTCGAATATGGAGCCGGGGCCGAACACTGAAGCTTTCTTT
d_gene: NA; abundance: once; j_gene: TRBJ1-1; v_gene: TRBV7-6; CDR3aa: CASSPELGLGTEAFF; CDR3nt: TGTGCCAGCAGCCCCGAGCTGGGGCTGGGGACTGAAGCTTTCTTT
d_gene: NA; abundance: NA; j_gene: TRBJ2-1; v_gene: TRBV6-6; CDR3aa: CASTPAGSYNEQFF; CDR3nt: TGTGCCAGCACCCCGGCGGGGTCATACAATGAGCAGTTCTTC
d_gene: NA; abundance: NA; j_gene: TRBJ2-7; v_gene: TRBV6-5; CDR3aa: CATRTVYEQYF; CDR3nt: TGTGCCACCCGGACAGTTTACGAGCAGTACTTC
d_gene: NA; abundance: few; j_gene: TRBJ2-7; v_gene: TRBV30; CDR3aa: CAWREQEHPSYEQYF; CDR3nt: TGTGCCTGGAGGGAACAGGAACACCCCTCCTACGAGCAGTACTTC
d_gene: NA; abundance: NA; j_gene: TRBJ2-7; v_gene: TRBV18; CDR3aa: CASSRIHWTLAYEQYF; CDR3nt: TGTGCCAGCTCCAGAATACATTGGACGTTAGCCTACGAGCAGTACTTC
d_gene: NA; abundance: NA; j_gene: TRBJ2-3; v_gene: TRBV2; CDR3aa: CASSVQGSTDTQYF; CDR3nt: TGTGCCAGCAGTGTTCAGGGGAGCACAGATACGCAGTATTTT
d_gene: TRBD2; abundance: NA; j_gene: TRBJ2-1; v_gene: TRBV10-3; CDR3aa: CAISRLAGGPNEQFF; CDR3nt: TGTGCCATCAGCAGACTAGCGGGAGGGCCTAATGAGCAGTTCTTC
d_gene: TRBD1; abundance: NA; j_gene: TRBJ2-1; v_gene: TRBV7-9; CDR3aa: CASSLGQGGLDEQFF; CDR3nt: TGTGCCAGCAGCCTAGGACAGGGGGGATTGGATGAGCAGTTCTTC
d_gene: NA; abundance: NA; j_gene: TRBJ1-2; v_gene: TRBV18; CDR3aa: CASSPPGTLPGVGYTF; CDR3nt: TGTGCCAGCTCACCCCCCGGGACACTCCCGGGTGTGGGCTACACCTTC
d_gene: NA; abundance: NA; j_gene: TRBJ1-2; v_gene: TRBV2; CDR3aa: CASRLDKSNYGYTF; CDR3nt: TGTGCCAGCAGACTGGACAAGAGCAACTATGGCTACACCTTC
d_gene: TRBD1; abundance: NA; j_gene: TRBJ2-7; v_gene: TRBV6-5; CDR3aa: CASSYSGTGGYEQYF; CDR3nt: TGTGCCAGCAGTTACTCAGGGACAGGGGGTTACGAGCAGTACTTC
d_gene: NA; abundance: NA; j_gene: TRBJ1-1; v_gene: TRBV6-1; CDR3aa: CASSPVAGGTEAFF; CDR3nt: TGTGCCAGCAGTCCGGTAGCTGGGGGCACTGAAGCTTTCTTT
d_gene: TRBD1; abundance: NA; j_gene: TRBJ1-2; v_gene: TRBV4-2; CDR3aa: CASSQDMDTGGRGYTF; CDR3nt: TGTGCCAGCAGCCAAGACATGGACACAGGGGGCCGGGGCTACACCTTC
d_gene: NA; abundance: once; j_gene: TRBJ2-7; v_gene: TRBV21-1; CDR3aa: CASSKTRTGTYEQYF; CDR3nt: TGTGCCAGCAGCAAAACTAGGACAGGGACCTACGAGCAGTACTTC